The entry below gives a single TCR beta chain sequence along with its context. Around 29,000 T cell genomes, or roughly 320 ng DNA, went into unsorted PBMC replicate PCRs. This table comes from immunoSEQ multiplex PCR, and its TCRdb copy is limited to in-frame clones, with some not included. The sample holds around 450,000 clones; 79% are singletons and the top ten take 13%. The record originates from a study of shared clonotypes between healthy human individuals. CDR1 and CDR2 (germline): SGHNT, YYREEE (reference sequence). V was pared by 7 bases and J by 9 bases, with 14 bases between. This CDR3 contains 12 residues. About 90 million PBMCs per unsorted sample were used for genomic DNA.

This clonotype was obtained from a woman between 40 and 55 years old in good health. Some clones in this sample may be carry-over from other donors' samples. The chain couples TRBV5-4 to TRBJ2-1; D uncertain. Input material: PBMCs. The chain's CDR3 is CASSTPGGEQFF. The CDR3 DNA is TGTGCCAGCTCGACGCCCGGCGGTGAGCAGTTCTTC.